One sample yielded the 16 T cell receptor beta chains listed below, sequenced in a study of CD8 T cells in Susac syndrome. With random hexamers, reverse transcription was performed on about 0.45 to 1 ug of RNA. MiXCR was run by TCRdb on the immunoSEQ multiplex PCR reads, yielding one entry per CDR3 protein. The sample has some 200,000 distinct CDR3 sequences, 95% seen once; the top ten hold 0.098%. Sequencing used CD4+ T cells from PBMCs. These receptors were taken from a human donor with Susac syndrome.

The chain couples TRBV9 to TRBJ1-4; D ambiguous. Trimming left V 0 bases short and J 7 bases short, with 16 bases between. Germline CDR1 and CDR2: SGDLS and YYNGEE. The length of the CDR3 is 16 residues. CDR3 coding DNA: TGTGCCAGCAGCGTAGTTTTGAGGGAGCTTCTTGAAAAACTGTTTTTT. This encodes CASSVVLRELLEKLFF.

V is TRBV5-4 and J is TRBJ1-6; a weak D match, TRBD1 (6 bases). Germline V lookup: CDR1 SGHNT, CDR2 YYREEE (reference sequence). This CDR3 has 19 amino acids. The V and J ends lost 0 bases and 4 bases respectively, with 20 bases between them. CDR3 coding DNA: TGTGCCAGCAGCTTGGATCAGGGGAGACACGGCTTGTATAATTCACCCCTCCACTTT. Translation gives CASSLDQGRHGLYNSPLHF.

Here the CDR3 DNA reads TGTGCCAGCAGGATCGGACAGGGGAACACTGAAGCTTTCTTT. It encodes CASRIGQGNTEAFF. J is TRBJ1-1 and V is TRBV12-3 or TRBV12-4; 8 nucleotides agree with TRBD1. The trim removed 6 bases at V and 1 base at J, leaving 4 bases unmatched. The CDR3 length is 14 residues.

The chain couples TRBV30 to TRBJ2-7; TRBD1 might be the D (6 bases). The CDR3 is 13 residues long. Germline values: CDR1 GTSNPN, CDR2 SVGIG (reference sequence). V gave up 3 bases and J gave up 5 bases, with 14 bases separating them. DNA for the CDR3: TGTGCCTGGAGATTACAGGGTTCGCACGAGCAGTACTTC. Translation gives CAWRLQGSHEQYF.

The rearrangement uses TRBV20-1 and TRBJ1-5, with 8 nucleotides matching TRBD1. Germline values: CDR1 DFQATT, CDR2 SNEGSKA (reference sequence). The CDR3 runs to 15 residues. The junction had 10 bases not matched to a gene; V was cut back by 4 bases and J by 5 bases. For the CDR3, the DNA is TGCAGTGCTACACTCCCAGGGGGCAGGGATCAGCCCCAGCATTTT. This codes for CSATLPGGRDQPQHF.

This chain uses TRBV29-1 with TRBJ2-7; D remains unclear. The CDR3 length is 12 residues. Germline loops: CDR1 SQVTM, CDR2 ANQGSEA. Trimming pared 1 base from V and 7 bases from J, leaving 11 bases between. The CDR3 DNA reads as TGCAGCGTTGAAGTCCGGGTCGGGGAGCAGTACTTC. This sequence encodes CSVEVRVGEQYF.

The chain joins TRBV6-2 or TRBV6-3 to TRBJ1-1, with D possibly TRBD1 on 5 matching bases. CDR1 and CDR2 (germline): MNHEY, SVGEGT. The CDR3 runs 16 residues. Trimming removed 2 bases at V and 1 base at J, with 14 bases between. The CDR3 DNA reads TGTGCCAGCAGTTACCGCCTTGGGAGGGGGAACACTGAAGCTTTCTTT. This encodes CASSYRLGRGNTEAFF.

This sequence joins TRBV20-1 and TRBJ1-2, with D uncertain. V lost 7 bases and J lost 0, with 9 bases in between. Germline assignment: CDR1 DFQATT and CDR2 SNEGSKA (reference sequence). This CDR3 is built from 12 residues. CDR3 coding DNA: TGCAGTGTAGGGAGGCCTAACTATGGCTACACCTTC. Translating gives CSVGRPNYGYTF.

V usage is TRBV6-2 or TRBV6-3 and J usage is TRBJ1-2; D ambiguous. Trimming left V 2 bases short and J 0 bases short, with 16 bases between. The CDR3 runs to 17 residues. Looked up from germline, CDR1 is MNHEY and CDR2 is SVGEGT. The CDR3 here is CASSYKRLGTSNYGYTF. The CDR3 DNA reads TGTGCCAGCAGTTACAAACGACTGGGCACCTCTAACTATGGCTACACCTTC.

The V gene is TRBV19, the J gene TRBJ1-1; TRBD1 is a possible D gene (6 bases). Germline-derived CDR1 and CDR2 are LNHDA and SQIVND (reference sequence). This CDR3 region has 14 residues. The V gene lost 7 bases and the J gene lost 3 bases, with 15 bases spanning the gap. The CDR3 spells CASTSDRFHTEAFF. The CDR3 DNA follows: TGTGCCAGTACCTCAGACAGGTTTCACACTGAAGCTTTCTTT.

The rearrangement links TRBV10-2 to TRBJ2-5, with a tentative D call TRBD2 (7 bases). The CDR3 totals 15 residues. Germline V lookup: CDR1 WSHSY, CDR2 SAAADI. V lost 1 base to trimming and J lost 5 bases, with 14 bases between them. Here the CDR3 DNA reads TGCGCCAGCAGTGAGTGGGGGGGCTCTCTGGAGACCCAGTACTTC. Amino acids: CASSEWGGSLETQYF.

The chain carries TRBV30 and TRBJ1-5; perhaps TRBD1 as D (6 bases). V was trimmed by 0 bases and J by 6 bases, leaving 9 bases between them. The CDR3 consists of 13 residues. Looked up from germline, CDR1 is GTSNPN and CDR2 is SVGIG (reference sequence). The CDR3 nucleotides read TGTGCCTGGAGTGTACAGGGTAGTCAGCCCCAGCATTTT. Protein: CAWSVQGSQPQHF.

This clonotype has a single count. This sequence joins TRBV6-6 and TRBJ1-5; 7 bases align to TRBD1. Germline V CDR1 and CDR2: MNHNY, SVGAGI (reference sequence). CDR3 length: 15 residues. Losses at the gene ends were 8 bases for V and 6 bases for J; bases not matched to a gene: 13. CDR3 in DNA: TGTGCCAGCGGCATGGACAGGTCGGCGGGTCAGCCCCAGCATTTT. Translation: CASGMDRSAGQPQHF.

V and J are TRBV7-9 and TRBJ2-5, with D possibly being TRBD1 or TRBD2 (5 bases each). CDR3 length equals 15 residues. Trimming pared 4 bases from V and 2 bases from J, leaving 14 bases between. Germline loops: CDR1 SEHNR, CDR2 FQNEAQ (reference sequence). The CDR3 coding sequence is TGTGCCAGCAGCTACGTCGGGGCCGTTCAAGAGACCCAGTACTTC. It translates to CASSYVGAVQETQYF.

The CDR3 loop reads CASSSRGNEQFF. The CDR3 nucleotides read TGTGCCAGCAGCTCCCGGGGCAATGAGCAGTTCTTC. This rearrangement joins TRBV11-1 to TRBJ2-1; TRBD2 is a possible D gene (5 bases). V was cut by 4 bases and J by 6 bases, with 7 bases left in between. Germline V gene data show CDR1 as SGHAT and CDR2 as FQDESV (reference sequence). The CDR3 runs to 12 residues.

The chain employs TRBV20-1 and TRBJ2-1, with D perhaps matching TRBD1 or TRBD2 (5 bases each). Germline V lookup: CDR1 DFQATT, CDR2 SNEGSKA (reference sequence). The V and J ends lost 1 base and 4 bases respectively, with 11 bases between them. The CDR3 has 14 residues. The chain's CDR3 is CSARGGAGYNEQFF. DNA of the CDR3: TGCAGTGCTAGAGGAGGGGCTGGGTACAATGAGCAGTTCTTC.